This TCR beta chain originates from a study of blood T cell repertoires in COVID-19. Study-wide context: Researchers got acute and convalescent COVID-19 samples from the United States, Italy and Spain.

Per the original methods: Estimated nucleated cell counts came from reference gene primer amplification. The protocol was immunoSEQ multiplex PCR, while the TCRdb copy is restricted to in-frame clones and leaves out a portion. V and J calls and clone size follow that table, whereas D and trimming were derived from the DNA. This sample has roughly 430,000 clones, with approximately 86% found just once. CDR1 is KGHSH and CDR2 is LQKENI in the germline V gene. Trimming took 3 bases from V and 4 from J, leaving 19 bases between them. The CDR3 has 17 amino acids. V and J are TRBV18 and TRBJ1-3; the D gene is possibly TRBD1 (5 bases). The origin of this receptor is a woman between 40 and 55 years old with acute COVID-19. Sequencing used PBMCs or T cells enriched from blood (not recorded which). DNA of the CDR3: TGTGCCAGCTCACCTTCCGCATCAGGGCTCGGGGGAAACACCATATATTTT. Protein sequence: CASSPSASGLGGNTIYF.